The text below deals with one TCR beta chain. Its matching antigen is unknown. Addition of a universal primer site occurred through template switching, and cDNA carried unique molecular identifiers. In TCRdb, the 5' RACE reads were re-called with MiXCR into one record per CDR3 protein. The data contain 400,000 to 500,000 distinct CDR3 sequences, 13% to 15% of them singletons. This sample was taken from a study of identical twins. Overall study results and limits: The authors drew conclusions from cross-sectional statistical analysis rather than following the same donors. Beta out-of-frame sequences showed weaker excess twin sharing. While abundant cord blood beta clonotypes carried fewer insertions, memory repertoires showed no such pattern.

CDR3 length: 15 amino acids. Germline CDR1 is MNHEY and CDR2 is SVGEGT. The V end lost 10 bases, the J end lost 2 bases, and 21 bases lay between the germline ends. The same data also contributed to another study, on yellow fever vaccine responses in identical twins.

V is TRBV6-2 or TRBV6-3 and J is TRBJ2-7; a weak D match, TRBD2 (6 bases). This clonotype was obtained from a young woman in good health. Source material: CD4+ T cells sorted from blood. The CDR3 DNA sequence: TGTGCCACCACGCGGGGACGGAGTCTAACCTACGAGCAGTACTTC. It codes for CATTRGRSLTYEQYF.